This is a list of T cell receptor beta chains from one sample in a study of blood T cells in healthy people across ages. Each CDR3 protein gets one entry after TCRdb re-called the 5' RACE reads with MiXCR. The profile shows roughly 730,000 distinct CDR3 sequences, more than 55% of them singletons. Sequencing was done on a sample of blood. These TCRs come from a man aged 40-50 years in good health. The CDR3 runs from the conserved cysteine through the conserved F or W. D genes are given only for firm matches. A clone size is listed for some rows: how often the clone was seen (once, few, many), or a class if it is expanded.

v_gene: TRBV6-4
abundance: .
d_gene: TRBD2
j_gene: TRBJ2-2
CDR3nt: TGTGCCAGCAGCCCGGTGGGGTTCGGACTAGGTACCGGGGAGCTGTTTTTT
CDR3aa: CASSPVGFGLGTGELFF

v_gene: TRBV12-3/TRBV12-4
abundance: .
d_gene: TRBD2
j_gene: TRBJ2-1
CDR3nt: TGTGCCAGCAGTTCATTACTACTAGCGGGAGTTGGAAATGAGCAGTTCTTC
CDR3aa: CASSSLLLAGVGNEQFF

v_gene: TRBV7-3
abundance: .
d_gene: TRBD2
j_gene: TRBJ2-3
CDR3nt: TGTGCCAGCAGCACGACAACTAGCGGGGGCGGGGCAGATACGCAGTATTTT
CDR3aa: CASSTTTSGGGADTQYF

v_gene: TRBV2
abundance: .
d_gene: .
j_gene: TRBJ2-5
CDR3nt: TGTGCCAGCTCCCGCCCTAACCAACAAGAGACCCAGTACTTC
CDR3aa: CASSRPNQQETQYF

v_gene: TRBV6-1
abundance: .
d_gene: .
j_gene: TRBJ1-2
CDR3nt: TGTGCCAGCAGAGCAACAGGGAAGAACTATGGCTACACCTTC
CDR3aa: CASRATGKNYGYTF

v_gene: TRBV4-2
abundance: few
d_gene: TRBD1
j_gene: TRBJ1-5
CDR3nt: TGTGCCAGCAGCCAGACAGGGGGCACTAATCAGCCCCAGCATTTT
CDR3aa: CASSQTGGTNQPQHF

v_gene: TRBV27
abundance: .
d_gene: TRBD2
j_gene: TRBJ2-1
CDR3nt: TGTGCCAGCAGTTCTGGGACTAGCGGGGGTAATGAGCAGTTCTTC
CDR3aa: CASSSGTSGGNEQFF

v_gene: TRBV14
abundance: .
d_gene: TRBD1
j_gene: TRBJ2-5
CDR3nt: TGTGCCAGCAGCCAGGGACAGGTCGAGACCCAGTACTTC
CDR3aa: CASSQGQVETQYF

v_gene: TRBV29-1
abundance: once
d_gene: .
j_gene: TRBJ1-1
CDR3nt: TGCAGCGTTGATTTGGGGGGGATTGAAGCTTTCTTT
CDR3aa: CSVDLGGIEAFF

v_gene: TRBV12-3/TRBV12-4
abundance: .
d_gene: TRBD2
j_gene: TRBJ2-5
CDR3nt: TGTGCCAGCAGTCTACTAGCGGGGACCAAAGAGACCCAGTACTTC
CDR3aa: CASSLLAGTKETQYF

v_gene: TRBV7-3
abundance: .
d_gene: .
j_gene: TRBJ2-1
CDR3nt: TGTGCCAGCGCGAGGAGGGGGGACCGCTCCTACAATGAGCAGTTCTTC
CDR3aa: CASARRGDRSYNEQFF

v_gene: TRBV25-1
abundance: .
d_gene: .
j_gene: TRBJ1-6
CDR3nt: TGTGCCAGCACTAGGCGAAGCGATTCACCCCTCCACTTT
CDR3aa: CASTRRSDSPLHF

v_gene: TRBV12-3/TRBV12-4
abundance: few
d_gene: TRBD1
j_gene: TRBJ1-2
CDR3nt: TGTGCCAGCAGTCCCGGGACAGCGGGCTATGGCTACACCTTC
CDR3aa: CASSPGTAGYGYTF

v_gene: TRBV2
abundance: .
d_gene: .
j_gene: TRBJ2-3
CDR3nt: TGTGCCAGCAACGGGCGGGGCGAATATACGCAGTATTTT
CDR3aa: CASNGRGEYTQYF

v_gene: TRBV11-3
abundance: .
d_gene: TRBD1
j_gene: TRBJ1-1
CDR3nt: TGTGCCAGCGACCCGGTAGAACAGGGGACGAACACTGAAGCTTTCTTT
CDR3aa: CASDPVEQGTNTEAFF

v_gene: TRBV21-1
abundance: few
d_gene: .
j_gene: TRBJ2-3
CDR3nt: TGTGCCAGCAGCAAAGGGGAACCAGATACGCAGTATTTT
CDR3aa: CASSKGEPDTQYF

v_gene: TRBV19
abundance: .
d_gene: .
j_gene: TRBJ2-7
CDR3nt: TGTGCCAGTAGTATAGACGCACAGACCTACGAGCAGTACTTC
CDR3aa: CASSIDAQTYEQYF

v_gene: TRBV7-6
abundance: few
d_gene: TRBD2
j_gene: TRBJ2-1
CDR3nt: TGTGCCAGCAGCTTAGTGGTTAGCGGGAGAAACAATGAGCAGTTCTTC
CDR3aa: CASSLVVSGRNNEQFF

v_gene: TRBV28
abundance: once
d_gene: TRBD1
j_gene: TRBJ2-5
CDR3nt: TGTGCCAGCAGTTTTTCCCACCCGACAGGGGGGTGGGAGACCCAGTACTTC
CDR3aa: CASSFSHPTGGWETQYF

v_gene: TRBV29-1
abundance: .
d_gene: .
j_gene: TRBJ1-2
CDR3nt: TGCAGCGTTGGCTACCAAACAGGGTCGAGTGTGGCCCCTGTATCTGGCTACACCTTC
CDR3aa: CSVGYQTGSSVAPVSGYTF

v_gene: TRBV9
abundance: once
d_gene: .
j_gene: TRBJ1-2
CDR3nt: TGTGCCAGCAGCGTATCGGACAGTAACTATGGCTACACCTTC
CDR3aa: CASSVSDSNYGYTF

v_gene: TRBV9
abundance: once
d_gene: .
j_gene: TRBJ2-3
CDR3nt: TGTGCCAGCAGCCGGGAGCCAGATACGCAGTATTTT
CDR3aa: CASSREPDTQYF

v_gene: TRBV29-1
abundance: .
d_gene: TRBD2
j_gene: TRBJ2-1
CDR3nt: TGCAGCGTTGTCCAAGGGACTAGCAAGTACAATGAGCAGTTCTTC
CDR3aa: CSVVQGTSKYNEQFF

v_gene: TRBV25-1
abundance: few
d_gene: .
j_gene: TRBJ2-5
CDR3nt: TGTGCCAGCAGTGAATACGGTAACAGACAAGAGACCCAGTACTTC
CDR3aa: CASSEYGNRQETQYF

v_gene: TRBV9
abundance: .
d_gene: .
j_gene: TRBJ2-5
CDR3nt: TGTGCCAGCAGCGTATACAACGGGATCCAAGAGACCCAGTACTTC
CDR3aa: CASSVYNGIQETQYF

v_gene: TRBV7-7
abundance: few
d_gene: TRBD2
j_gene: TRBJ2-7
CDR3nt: TGTGCCAGCAGCCCACTCCTAGCGGGAGGCACCTACGAGCAGTACTTC
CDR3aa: CASSPLLAGGTYEQYF

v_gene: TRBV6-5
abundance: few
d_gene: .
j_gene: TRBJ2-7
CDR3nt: TGTGCCAGCAGTTACTCGACCGGGGGCTCCGAGCAGTACTTC
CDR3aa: CASSYSTGGSEQYF

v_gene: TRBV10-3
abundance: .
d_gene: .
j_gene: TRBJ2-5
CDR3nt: TGTGCCATCAGTGTAGAGAACGAGGGAGAGACCCAGTACTTC
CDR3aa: CAISVENEGETQYF

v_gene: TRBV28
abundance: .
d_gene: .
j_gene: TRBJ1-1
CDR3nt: TGTGCCAGCTGGACGGGGGGTCGGGGGGTTGAAGCTTTCTTT
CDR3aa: CASWTGGRGVEAFF

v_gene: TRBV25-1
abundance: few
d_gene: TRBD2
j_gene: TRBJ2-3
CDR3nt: TGTGCCAGCAGTGAATATGCGGGGGGTACCACAGATACGCAGTATTTT
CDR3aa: CASSEYAGGTTDTQYF

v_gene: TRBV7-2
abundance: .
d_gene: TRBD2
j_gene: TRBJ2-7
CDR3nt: TGTGCCAGCAGCTTAGCGCTAGCGGGAAATTCCTACAATGAGCAGTACTTC
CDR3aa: CASSLALAGNSYNEQYF

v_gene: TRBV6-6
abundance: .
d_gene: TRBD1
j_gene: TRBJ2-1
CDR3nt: TGTGCCAGCAGTTCGCAAGGACAGGGGTGGGATGAGCAGTTCTTC
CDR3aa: CASSSQGQGWDEQFF

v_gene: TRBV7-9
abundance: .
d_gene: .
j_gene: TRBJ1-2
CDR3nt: TGTGCCAGCAGCTTAGAAGGGGCCTACACCTTC
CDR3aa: CASSLEGAYTF

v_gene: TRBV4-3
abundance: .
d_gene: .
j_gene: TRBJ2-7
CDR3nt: TGCGCCAGCAGCCAAGGTACGGGGGACCGCTACGAGCAGTACTTC
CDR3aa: CASSQGTGDRYEQYF

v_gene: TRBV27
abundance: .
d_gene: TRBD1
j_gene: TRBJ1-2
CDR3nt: TGTGCCAGCAGTTTCACCGGGACAGGGGGAGGCTACACCTTC
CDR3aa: CASSFTGTGGGYTF

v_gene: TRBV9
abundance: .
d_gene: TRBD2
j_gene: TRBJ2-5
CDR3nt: TGTGCCAGCAGCGTAGGTGCTAGCGGGGGATTTGGAGAGACCCAGTACTTC
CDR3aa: CASSVGASGGFGETQYF

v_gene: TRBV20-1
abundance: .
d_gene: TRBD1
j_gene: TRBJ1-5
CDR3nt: TGCAGTGCTAGAGAGGGGACAGGGGCAAATCAGCCCCAGCATTTT
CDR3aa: CSAREGTGANQPQHF

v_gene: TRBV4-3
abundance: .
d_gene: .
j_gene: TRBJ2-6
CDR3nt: TGCGCCAGCAGCCAAGAGGGGGGCGACAGAGGGTACAACTCTGGGGCCAACGTCCTGACTTTC
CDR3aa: CASSQEGGDRGYNSGANVLTF

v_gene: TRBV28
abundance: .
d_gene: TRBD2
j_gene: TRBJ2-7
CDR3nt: TGTGCCAGCAGAAAAGCGGGAGGTACCATCTACGAGCAGTACTTC
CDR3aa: CASRKAGGTIYEQYF

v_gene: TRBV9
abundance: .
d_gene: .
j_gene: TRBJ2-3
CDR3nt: TGTGCCAGCAGCGTAGCTCCCAGCGGAAACACAGATACGCAGTATTTT
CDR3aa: CASSVAPSGNTDTQYF

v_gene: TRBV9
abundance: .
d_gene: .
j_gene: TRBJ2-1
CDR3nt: TGTGCCAGCAGCGTAGACCCTTTCGCTCATGAGCAGTTCTTC
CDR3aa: CASSVDPFAHEQFF